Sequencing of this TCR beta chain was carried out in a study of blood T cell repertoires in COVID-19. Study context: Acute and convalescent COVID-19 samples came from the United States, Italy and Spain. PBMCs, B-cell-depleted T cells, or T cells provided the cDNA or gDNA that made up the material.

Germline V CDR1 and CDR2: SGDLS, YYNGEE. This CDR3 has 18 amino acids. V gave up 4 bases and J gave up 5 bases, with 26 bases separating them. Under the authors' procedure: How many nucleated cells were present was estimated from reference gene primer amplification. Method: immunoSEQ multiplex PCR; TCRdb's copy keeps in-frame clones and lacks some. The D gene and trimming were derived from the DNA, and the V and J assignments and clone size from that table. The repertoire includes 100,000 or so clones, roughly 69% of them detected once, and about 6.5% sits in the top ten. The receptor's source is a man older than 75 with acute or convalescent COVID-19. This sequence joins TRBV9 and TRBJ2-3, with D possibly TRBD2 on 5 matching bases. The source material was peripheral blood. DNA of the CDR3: TGTGCCAGCAGCAATCCCTTTAGTGCCACACGGGGAGTAGATACGCAGTATTTT. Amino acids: CASSNPFSATRGVDTQYF. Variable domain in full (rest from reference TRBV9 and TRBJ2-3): DSGVTQTPKHLITATGQRVTLRCSPRSGDLSVYWYQQSLDQGLQFLIQYYNGEERAKGNILERFSAQQFPDLHSELNLSSLELGDSALYFCASSNPFSATRGVDTQYFGPGTRLTVL.